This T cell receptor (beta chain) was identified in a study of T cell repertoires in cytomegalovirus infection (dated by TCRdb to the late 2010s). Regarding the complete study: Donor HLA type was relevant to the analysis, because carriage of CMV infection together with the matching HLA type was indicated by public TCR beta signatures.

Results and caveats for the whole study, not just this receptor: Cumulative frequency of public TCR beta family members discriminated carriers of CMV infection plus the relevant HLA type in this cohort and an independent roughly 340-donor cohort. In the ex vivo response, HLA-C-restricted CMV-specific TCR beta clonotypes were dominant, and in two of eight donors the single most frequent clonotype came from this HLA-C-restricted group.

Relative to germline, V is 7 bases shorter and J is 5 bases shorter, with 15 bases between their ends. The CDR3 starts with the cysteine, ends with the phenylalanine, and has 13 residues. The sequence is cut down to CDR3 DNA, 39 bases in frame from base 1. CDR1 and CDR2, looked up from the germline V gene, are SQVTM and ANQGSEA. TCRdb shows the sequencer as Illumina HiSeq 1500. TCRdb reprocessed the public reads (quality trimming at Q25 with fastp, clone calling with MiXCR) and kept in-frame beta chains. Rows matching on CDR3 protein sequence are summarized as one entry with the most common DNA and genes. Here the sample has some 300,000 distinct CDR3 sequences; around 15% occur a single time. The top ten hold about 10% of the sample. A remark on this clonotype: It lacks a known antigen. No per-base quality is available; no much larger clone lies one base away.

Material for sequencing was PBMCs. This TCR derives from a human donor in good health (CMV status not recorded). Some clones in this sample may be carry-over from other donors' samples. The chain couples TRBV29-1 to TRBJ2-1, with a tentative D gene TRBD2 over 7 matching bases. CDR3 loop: CSGWGGRDNEQFF. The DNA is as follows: TGCAGCGGGTGGGGGGGGCGAGACAATGAGCAGTTCTTC.